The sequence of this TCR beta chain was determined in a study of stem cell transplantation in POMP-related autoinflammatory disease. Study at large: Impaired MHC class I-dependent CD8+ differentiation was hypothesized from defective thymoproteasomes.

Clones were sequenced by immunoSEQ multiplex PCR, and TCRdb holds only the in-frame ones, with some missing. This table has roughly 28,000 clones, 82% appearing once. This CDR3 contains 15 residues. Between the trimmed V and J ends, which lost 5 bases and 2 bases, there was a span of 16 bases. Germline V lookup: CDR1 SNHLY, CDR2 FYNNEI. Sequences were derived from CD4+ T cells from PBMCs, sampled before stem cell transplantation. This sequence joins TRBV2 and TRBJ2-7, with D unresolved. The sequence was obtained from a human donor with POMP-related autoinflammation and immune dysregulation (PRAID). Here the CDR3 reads CASSPRVFDPYEQYF. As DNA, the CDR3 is TGTGCCAGCAGTCCCCGGGTCTTTGACCCCTACGAGCAGTACTTC.